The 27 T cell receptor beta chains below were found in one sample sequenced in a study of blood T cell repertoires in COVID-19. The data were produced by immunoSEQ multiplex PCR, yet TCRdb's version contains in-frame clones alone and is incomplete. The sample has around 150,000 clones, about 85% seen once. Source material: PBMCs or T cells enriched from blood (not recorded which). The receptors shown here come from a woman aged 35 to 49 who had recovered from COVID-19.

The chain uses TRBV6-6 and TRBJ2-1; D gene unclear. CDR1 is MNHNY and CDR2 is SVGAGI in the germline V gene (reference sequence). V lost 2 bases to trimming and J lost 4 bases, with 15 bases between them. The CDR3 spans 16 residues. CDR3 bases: TGTGCCAGCAGTTACCCCAATGCTGGGCCTTACAATGAGCAGTTCTTC. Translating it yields CASSYPNAGPYNEQFF.

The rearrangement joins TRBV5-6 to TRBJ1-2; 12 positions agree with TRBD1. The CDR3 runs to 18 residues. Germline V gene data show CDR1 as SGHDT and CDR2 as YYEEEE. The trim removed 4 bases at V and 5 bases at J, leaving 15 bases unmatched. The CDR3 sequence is CASSPILGTGGILYGYTF. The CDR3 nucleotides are TGTGCCAGCAGCCCAATTCTAGGGACAGGGGGCATTCTTTATGGCTACACCTTC.

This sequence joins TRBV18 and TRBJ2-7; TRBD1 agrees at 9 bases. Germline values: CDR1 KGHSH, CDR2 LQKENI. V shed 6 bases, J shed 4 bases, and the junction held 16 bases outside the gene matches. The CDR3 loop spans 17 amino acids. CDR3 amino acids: CASSANNPGQGSYEQYF. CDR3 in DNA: TGTGCCAGCTCTGCAAATAACCCGGGACAGGGTTCTTACGAGCAGTACTTC. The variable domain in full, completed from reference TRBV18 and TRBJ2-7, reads NAGVMQNPRHLVRRRGQEARLRCSPMKGHSHVYWYRQLPEEGLKFMVYLQKENIIDESGMPKERFSAEFPKEGPSILRIQQVVRGDSAAYFCASSANNPGQGSYEQYFGPGTRLTVT.

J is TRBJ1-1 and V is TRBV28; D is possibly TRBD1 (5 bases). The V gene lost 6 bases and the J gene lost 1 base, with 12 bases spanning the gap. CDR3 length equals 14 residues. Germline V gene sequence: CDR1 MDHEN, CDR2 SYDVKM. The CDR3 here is CASRETVKNTEAFF. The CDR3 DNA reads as TGTGCCAGCAGGGAGACAGTTAAGAACACTGAAGCTTTCTTT.

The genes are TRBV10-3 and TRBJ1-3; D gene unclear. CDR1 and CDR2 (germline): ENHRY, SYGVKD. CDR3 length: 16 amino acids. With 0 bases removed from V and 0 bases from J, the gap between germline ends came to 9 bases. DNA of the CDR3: TGTGCCATCAGTGAGTCGGGCAGCACCTCTGGAAACACCATATATTTT. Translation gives CAISESGSTSGNTIYF.

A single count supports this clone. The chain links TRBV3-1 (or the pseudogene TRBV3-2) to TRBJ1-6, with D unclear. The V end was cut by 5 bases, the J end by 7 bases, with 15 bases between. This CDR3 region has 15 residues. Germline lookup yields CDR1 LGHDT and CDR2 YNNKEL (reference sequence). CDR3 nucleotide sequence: TGTGCCAGCAGCTTTGGGCGGGCTGGGAATTCACCCCTCCACTTT. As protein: CASSFGRAGNSPLHF.

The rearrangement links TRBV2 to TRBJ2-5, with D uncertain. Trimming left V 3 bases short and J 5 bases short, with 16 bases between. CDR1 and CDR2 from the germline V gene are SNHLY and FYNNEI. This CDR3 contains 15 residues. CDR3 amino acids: CASSEVVRILETQYF. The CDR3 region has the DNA TGTGCCAGCAGTGAGGTGGTGCGGATTTTGGAGACCCAGTACTTC.

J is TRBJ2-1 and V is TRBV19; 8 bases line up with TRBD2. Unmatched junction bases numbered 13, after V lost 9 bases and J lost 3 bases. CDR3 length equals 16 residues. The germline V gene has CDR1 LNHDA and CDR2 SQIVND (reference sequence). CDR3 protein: CARVQGRLALYNEQFF. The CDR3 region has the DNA TGTGCCAGAGTGCAGGGCAGACTAGCGCTCTACAATGAGCAGTTCTTC.

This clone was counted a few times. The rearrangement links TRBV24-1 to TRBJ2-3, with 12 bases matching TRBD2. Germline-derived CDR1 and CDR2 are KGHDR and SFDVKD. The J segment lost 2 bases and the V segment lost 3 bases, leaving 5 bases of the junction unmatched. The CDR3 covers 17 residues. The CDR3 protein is CATSDPWTSGNTDTQYF. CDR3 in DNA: TGTGCCACCAGTGATCCTTGGACTAGCGGGAACACAGATACGCAGTATTTT.

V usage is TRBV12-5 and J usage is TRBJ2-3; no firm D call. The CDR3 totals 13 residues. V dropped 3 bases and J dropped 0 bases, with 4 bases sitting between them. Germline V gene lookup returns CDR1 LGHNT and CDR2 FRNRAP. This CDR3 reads CASGFTSTDTQYF. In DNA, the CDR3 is TGTGCTAGTGGTTTTACTAGCACAGATACGCAGTATTTT.

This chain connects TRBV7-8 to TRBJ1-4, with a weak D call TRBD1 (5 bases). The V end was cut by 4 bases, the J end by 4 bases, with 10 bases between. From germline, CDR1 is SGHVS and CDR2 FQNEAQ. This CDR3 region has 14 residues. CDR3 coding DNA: TGTGCCAGCAGCTCCCAGACAGTTAATGAAAAACTGTTTTTT. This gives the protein CASSSQTVNEKLFF.

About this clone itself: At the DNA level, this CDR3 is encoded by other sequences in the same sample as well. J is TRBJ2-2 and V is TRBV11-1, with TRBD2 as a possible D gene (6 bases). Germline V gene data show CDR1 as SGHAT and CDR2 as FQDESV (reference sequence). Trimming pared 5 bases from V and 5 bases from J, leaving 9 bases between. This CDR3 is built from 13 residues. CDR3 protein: CASSQGGTGELFF. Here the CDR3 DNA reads TGTGCCAGCAGCCAGGGAGGAACCGGGGAGCTGTTTTTT.

CDR3 amino acids: CASSSRQEYTGELFF. CDR3 nucleotides: TGTGCCAGTAGTTCCCGACAGGAGTACACCGGGGAGCTGTTTTTT. The gene calls are TRBV19 and TRBJ2-2; tentatively, D is TRBD1 (6 bases). This CDR3 is built from 15 residues. Germline CDR1 LNHDA, CDR2 SQIVND (reference sequence). V lost 5 bases to trimming and J lost 3 bases, with 13 bases between them.

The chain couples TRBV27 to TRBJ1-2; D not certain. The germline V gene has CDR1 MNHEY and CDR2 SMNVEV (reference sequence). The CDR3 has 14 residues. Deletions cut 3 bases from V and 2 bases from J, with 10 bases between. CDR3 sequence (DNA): TGTGCCAGCAGTTTGGGCAGGAAAAACTATGGCTACACCTTC. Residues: CASSLGRKNYGYTF.

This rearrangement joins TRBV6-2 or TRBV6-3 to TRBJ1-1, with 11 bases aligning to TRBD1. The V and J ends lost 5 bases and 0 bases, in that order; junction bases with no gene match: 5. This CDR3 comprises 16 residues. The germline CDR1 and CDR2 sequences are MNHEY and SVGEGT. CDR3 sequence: CASSRRDRGMNTEAFF. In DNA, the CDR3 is TGTGCCAGCAGTCGCCGGGACAGGGGGATGAACACTGAAGCTTTCTTT.

CDR3: CASSLEDGRGESTEAFF. CDR3 DNA sequence: TGTGCCAGCAGCTTAGAGGATGGCAGGGGGGAAAGCACTGAAGCTTTCTTT. The chain has TRBV13 and TRBJ1-1; 7 bases are shared with TRBD1. V lost 1 base to trimming and J lost 4 bases; unmatched junction nucleotides: 12. In germline, CDR1 is PRHDT, CDR2 FYEKMQ (reference sequence). This CDR3 spans 17 amino acids.

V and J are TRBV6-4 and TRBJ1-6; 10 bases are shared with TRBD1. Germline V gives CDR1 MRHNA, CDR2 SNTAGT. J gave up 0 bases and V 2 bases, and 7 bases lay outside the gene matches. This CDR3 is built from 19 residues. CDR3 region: CASSDGGQGQSSYNSPLHF. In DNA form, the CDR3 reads TGTGCCAGCAGTGACGGGGGACAGGGGCAGAGCTCCTATAATTCACCCCTCCACTTT.

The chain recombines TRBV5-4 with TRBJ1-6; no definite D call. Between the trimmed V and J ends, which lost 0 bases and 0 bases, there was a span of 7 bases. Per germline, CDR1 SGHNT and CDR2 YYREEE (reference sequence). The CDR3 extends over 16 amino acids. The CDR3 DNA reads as TGTGCCAGCAGCTTGGACGGTAGCTCCTATAATTCACCCCTCCACTTT. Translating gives CASSLDGSSYNSPLHF.

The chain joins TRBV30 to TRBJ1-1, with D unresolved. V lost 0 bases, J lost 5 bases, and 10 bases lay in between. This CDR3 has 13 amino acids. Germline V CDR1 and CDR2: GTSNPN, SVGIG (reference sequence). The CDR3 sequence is CAWSVGSRTEAFF. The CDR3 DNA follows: TGTGCCTGGAGTGTGGGCAGCCGAACTGAAGCTTTCTTT.

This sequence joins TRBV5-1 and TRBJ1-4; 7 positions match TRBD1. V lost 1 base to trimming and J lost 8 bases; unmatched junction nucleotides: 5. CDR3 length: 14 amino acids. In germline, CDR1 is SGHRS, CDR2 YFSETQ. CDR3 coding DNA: TGCGCCAGCAGCTTGTCGCCAGGGGGGGAAAAACTGTTTTTT. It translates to CASSLSPGGEKLFF.

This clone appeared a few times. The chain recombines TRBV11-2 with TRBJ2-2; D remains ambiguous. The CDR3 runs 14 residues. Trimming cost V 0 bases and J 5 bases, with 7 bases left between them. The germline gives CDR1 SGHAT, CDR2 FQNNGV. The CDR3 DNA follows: TGTGCCAGCAGCTTAGATTATACTACCGGGGAGCTGTTTTTT. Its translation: CASSLDYTTGELFF.

CDR3 sequence: CASSEEGGRYNEQFF. The CDR3 DNA follows: TGTGCCAGCAGTGAAGAGGGCGGGAGGTACAATGAGCAGTTCTTC. The J gene is TRBJ2-1, the V gene TRBV6-1, with TRBD2 identical over 8 bases. The germline V gene encodes CDR1 MNHNS and CDR2 SASEGT. The CDR3 loop spans 15 amino acids. Trimming took 1 base from V and 4 from J; bases not matched to a gene: 3.

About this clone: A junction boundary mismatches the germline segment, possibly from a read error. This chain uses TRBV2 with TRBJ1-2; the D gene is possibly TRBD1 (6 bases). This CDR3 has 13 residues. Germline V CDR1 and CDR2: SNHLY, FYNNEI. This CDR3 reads CASCEDRYYGYTF. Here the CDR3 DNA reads TGTGCCAGCTGTGAGGACAGATACTATGGCTACACCTTC.

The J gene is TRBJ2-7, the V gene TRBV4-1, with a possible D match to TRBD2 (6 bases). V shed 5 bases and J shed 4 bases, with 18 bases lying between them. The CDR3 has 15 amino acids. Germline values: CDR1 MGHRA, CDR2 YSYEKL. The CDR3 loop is CASSSGAHGTYEQYF. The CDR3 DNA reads TGCGCCAGCAGCTCCGGGGCACACGGGACTTACGAGCAGTACTTC.

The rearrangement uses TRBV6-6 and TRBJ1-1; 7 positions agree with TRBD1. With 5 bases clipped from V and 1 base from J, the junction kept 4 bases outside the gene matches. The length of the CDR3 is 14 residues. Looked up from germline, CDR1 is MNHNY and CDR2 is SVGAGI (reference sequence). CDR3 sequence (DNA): TGTGCCAGCAGTACCGGGACAGCGAACACTGAAGCTTTCTTT. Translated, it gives CASSTGTANTEAFF.

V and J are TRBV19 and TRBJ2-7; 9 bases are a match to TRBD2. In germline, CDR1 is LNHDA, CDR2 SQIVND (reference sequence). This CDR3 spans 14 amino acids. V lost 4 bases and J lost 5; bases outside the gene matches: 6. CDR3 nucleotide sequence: TGTGCCAGTAGTAAAGGACTAGCGAGCCACGAGCAGTACTTC. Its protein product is CASSKGLASHEQYF.

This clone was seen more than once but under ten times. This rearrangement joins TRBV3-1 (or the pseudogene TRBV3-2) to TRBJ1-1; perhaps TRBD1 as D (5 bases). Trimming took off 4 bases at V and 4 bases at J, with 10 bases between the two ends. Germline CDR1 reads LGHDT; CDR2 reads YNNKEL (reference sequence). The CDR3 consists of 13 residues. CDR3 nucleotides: TGTGCCAGCAGCCCAGGGCCGGGCACTGAAGCTTTCTTT. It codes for CASSPGPGTEAFF.